The 17 T cell receptor beta chains below come from one sample, sequenced in a study of T cells in Graves' hyperthyroidism and ophthalmopathy. From RNA transcripts, TCR beta CDR3 regions were amplified. First-round RT-PCR targeting the TCR CDR3 was performed with the HTBI primer set. TCRdb reanalysed the multiplex PCR reads using MiXCR and keeps one entry per CDR3 protein. The sample has about 400,000 distinct CDR3 sequences, 15% to 19% seen once. Sequenced material: blood. Every receptor here comes from a woman under 30 with Graves' hyperthyroidism that later progressed to Graves' ophthalmopathy.

In this sample, this clonotype turned up many times. This chain connects TRBV30 to TRBJ2-1, with D unclear. The CDR3 contains 9 residues. Looked up from germline, CDR1 is GTSNPN and CDR2 is SVGIG (reference sequence). The V end was cut by 3 bases, the J end by 8 bases, with 2 bases between. The DNA of the CDR3 is TGTGCCTGGAGATATGAGCAGTTCTTC. Translated, it gives CAWRYEQFF.

The V and J genes are TRBV24-1 and TRBJ1-6; no clear D. V shed 5 bases and J shed 12 bases, with 10 bases lying between them. This CDR3 spans 12 amino acids. Germline lookup yields CDR1 KGHDR and CDR2 SFDVKD. CDR3 in DNA: TGTGCCACCAGTGCCGGGTTAGGACCCCTCCACTTT. Protein product: CATSAGLGPLHF.

This rearrangement joins TRBV5-1 to TRBJ2-3, with a weak D call TRBD2 (5 bases). The CDR3 loop spans 16 amino acids. The germline CDR1 and CDR2 sequences are SGHRS and YFSETQ. Trimming pared 1 base from V and 0 bases from J, leaving 12 bases between. The CDR3 nucleotides are TGCGCCAGCAGCTTGTTAGCGAGAGTGAGCACAGATACGCAGTATTTT. Amino acid sequence: CASSLLARVSTDTQYF.

This clonotype was picked up a small number of times. This chain connects TRBV6-4 to TRBJ2-2; 7 bases agree with TRBD2. The CDR3 is 14 amino acids. The germline gives CDR1 MRHNA, CDR2 SNTAGT. Trimming removed 4 bases from V and 7 bases from J; junction bases left unmatched: 6. The chain's CDR3 is CASSVAGDSGELFF. The CDR3 coding sequence is TGTGCCAGCAGTGTGGCGGGAGACAGCGGGGAGCTGTTTTTT.

V is TRBV20-1 and J is TRBJ2-2; 11 nucleotides match TRBD2. Germline V gives CDR1 DFQATT, CDR2 SNEGSKA (reference sequence). CDR3 length: 17 amino acids. Trimming cost V 6 bases and J 6 bases; bases outside gene matches: 15. CDR3 bases: TGCAGTGCCTCCGGGACTAGCGGTCGCCGTAACCCCGGGGAGCTGTTTTTT. Translation gives CSASGTSGRRNPGELFF.

The chain links TRBV7-9 to TRBJ1-4, with TRBD1 matching over 8 bases. Looked up from germline, CDR1 is SEHNR and CDR2 is FQNEAQ (reference sequence). This CDR3 has 15 residues. V dropped 5 bases and J dropped 5; count of bases not matched to a gene: 7. The CDR3 loop reads CASSPRTGRNEKLFF. The CDR3 DNA reads TGTGCCAGCAGCCCGCGGACAGGGCGGAATGAAAAACTGTTTTTT.

This clonotype was recorded many times. This chain links TRBV3-1 with TRBJ1-3; D ambiguous. Trimming left V 4 bases short and J 0 bases short, with 1 base between. CDR1 is LGHDT, CDR2 YNNKEL, per germline (reference sequence). The CDR3 is 12 residues long. Here the CDR3 reads CASSPSGNTIYF. As DNA, the CDR3 is TGTGCCAGCAGCCCCTCTGGAAACACCATATATTTT.

This clonotype came up a few times. An end of the junction does not agree with germline; a read error may underlie this. This sequence joins TRBV20-1 and TRBJ2-1, with TRBD2 matching 10 bases. This CDR3 is 17 amino acids long. Germline V gene data show CDR1 as DFQATT and CDR2 as SNEGSKA (reference sequence). The CDR3 is CSATDTGLATYYNEQFF. CDR3 sequence (DNA): TGCAGTGCTACTGATACGGGACTAGCGACCTACTACAACGAGCAGTTCTTC.

This clonotype was recorded at least ten times. The chain uses TRBV7-2 and TRBJ2-3; 7 positions match TRBD1. The CDR3 covers 14 residues. CDR1 is SGHTA, CDR2 FQGNSA, per germline. After removal of 4 bases from V and 2 bases from J, the junction contained 3 bases not matched to a gene. CDR3 residues: CASSSTGSTDTQYF. In DNA, the CDR3 is TGTGCCAGCAGCTCGACAGGGTCCACAGATACGCAGTATTTT.

This clonotype turned up a few times. This rearrangement joins TRBV19 to TRBJ2-5; 8 bases align to TRBD2. Germline V gene data show CDR1 as LNHDA and CDR2 as SQIVND (reference sequence). This CDR3 spans 14 amino acids. J was trimmed by 9 bases and V by 4 bases; bases with no gene match: 10. The CDR3 sequence: CASSTGLERGPQYF. For the CDR3, the DNA is TGTGCCAGTAGTACGGGACTAGAAAGAGGTCCCCAGTACTTC. Looking up the rest from reference TRBV19 and TRBJ2-5 gives the full variable domain: DGGITQSPKYLFRKEGQNVTLSCEQNLNHDAMYWYRQDPGQGLRLIYYSQIVNDFQKGDIAEGYSVSREKKESFPLTVTSAQKNPTAFYLCASSTGLERGPQYFGPGTRLLVL.

This clonotype has at least ten counts. The chain has TRBV4-2 and TRBJ2-7; D is unclear. V lost 0 bases, J lost 2 bases, and 11 bases lay in between. Per the germline V gene, CDR1 is LGHNA and CDR2 is YNFKEQ. This CDR3 region has 15 residues. The CDR3 region is CASSQEVLRTYEQYF. The CDR3 DNA follows: TGTGCCAGCAGCCAAGAGGTCCTCAGGACCTACGAGCAGTACTTC.

The chain uses TRBV20-1 and TRBJ1-5; TRBD1 might be the D (5 bases). Germline CDR1 and CDR2: DFQATT and SNEGSKA (reference sequence). The CDR3 totals 13 residues. V was trimmed by 5 bases and J by 3 bases, leaving 11 bases between them. CDR3 bases: TGCAGTGCTCAGGGACTCACCAATCAGCCCCAGCATTTT. This encodes CSAQGLTNQPQHF.

This clonotype came up many times. The rearrangement uses TRBV24-1 and TRBJ1-1, with 8 bases matching TRBD1. Losses at the gene ends were 9 bases for V and 1 base for J; bases not matched to a gene: 6. Germline CDR1 KGHDR, CDR2 SFDVKD. The CDR3 spans 14 residues. DNA of the CDR3: TGTGCCACCGCGGACGGGACAGGGAACACTGAAGCTTTCTTT. Translation: CATADGTGNTEAFF.

There are many counts of this clonotype. V usage is TRBV28 and J usage is TRBJ2-7; TRBD2 might be the D (6 bases). The germline V gene has CDR1 MDHEN and CDR2 SYDVKM. This CDR3 spans 13 amino acids. Trimming cost V 3 bases and J 5 bases, with 11 bases left between them. The chain's CDR3 is CASSFGGNDEQYF. The DNA of the CDR3 is TGTGCCAGCAGTTTTGGGGGGAACGACGAGCAGTACTTC.

The V gene is TRBV4-1, the J gene TRBJ2-7; D is undetermined. From germline, CDR1 is MGHRA and CDR2 YSYEKL. The CDR3 is 14 amino acids. V was pared by 2 bases and J by 2 bases, with 10 bases between. CDR3 sequence (DNA): TGCGCCAGCAGCCAATCGCCCTCGACCTACGAGCAGTACTTC. This gives the protein CASSQSPSTYEQYF.

This clonotype was recorded at least ten times. For the CDR3, the DNA is TGTGCCAGCAGTGGAACACAGGGAGGAGGAAACTATGGCTACACCTTC. Translation gives CASSGTQGGGNYGYTF. The chain is built from TRBV27 and TRBJ1-2; D may be TRBD1 (6 bases). Germline V lookup: CDR1 MNHEY, CDR2 SMNVEV (reference sequence). The V gene lost 5 bases and the J gene lost 2 bases, with 18 bases spanning the gap. This CDR3 region has 16 residues.

This clonotype was counted ten times or more. The chain joins TRBV28 to TRBJ1-6; no reliable D call. Trimming shortened V by 6 bases and J by 0 bases, and 15 bases separated the two germline ends. Germline values: CDR1 MDHEN, CDR2 SYDVKM. The CDR3 spans 17 residues. The CDR3 reads CASSLGLGSSYNSPLHF. CDR3 in DNA: TGTGCCAGCAGCTTGGGTCTCGGGAGCTCCTATAATTCACCCCTCCACTTT.